A single sample gave rise to the 27 T cell receptor beta chains below, sequenced in a study of blood T cell repertoires in COVID-19. TCRdb's table, derived via immunoSEQ multiplex PCR, lists solely in-frame clones and lacks some. The table records 90,000 to 100,000 clones, around 75% of them present only once. The sequenced material came from peripheral blood. These receptors were obtained from a man between 70 and 80 years old with acute or convalescent COVID-19.

The chain couples TRBV5-1 to TRBJ2-1; D might be TRBD2 (6 bases). The CDR3 is 15 residues long. Deletions cut 0 bases from V and 8 bases from J, with 15 bases between. The germline gives CDR1 SGHRS, CDR2 YFSETQ. The CDR3: CASSLASGVSDEQFF. DNA for the CDR3: TGCGCCAGCAGCTTGGCCTCGGGAGTAAGCGATGAGCAGTTCTTC.

The chain links TRBV19 to TRBJ1-6, with D unclear. V was trimmed by 7 bases and J by 9 bases, leaving 16 bases between them. Germline values: CDR1 LNHDA, CDR2 SQIVND (reference sequence). This CDR3 contains 14 residues. CDR3 DNA: TGTGCCAGTACCCGGCGGCCGGAGGCTTCACCCCTCCACTTT. It encodes CASTRRPEASPLHF.

The rearrangement joins TRBV28 to TRBJ2-7; 9 nucleotides line up with TRBD1. The CDR3 covers 14 residues. Per the germline V gene, CDR1 is MDHEN and CDR2 is SYDVKM. V dropped 5 bases and J dropped 7; count of bases not matched to a gene: 9. This chain's CDR3 is CASSIQQGAEEQYF. For the CDR3, the DNA is TGTGCCAGCAGTATTCAACAGGGGGCGGAGGAGCAGTACTTC.

This clone was counted between two and nine times. This chain links TRBV29-1 with TRBJ1-2; D call uncertain. Germline V lookup: CDR1 SQVTM, CDR2 ANQGSEA. This CDR3 is built from 10 residues. Trimming took off 6 bases at V and 4 bases at J, with 6 bases between the two ends. The chain's CDR3 is CSVYSYGYTF. The CDR3 DNA is TGCAGCGTGTACAGCTATGGCTACACCTTC.

This clone was picked up one time. The chain couples TRBV2 to TRBJ2-7; 10 bases are shared with TRBD1. Germline values: CDR1 SNHLY, CDR2 FYNNEI. Losses at the gene ends were 6 bases for V and 5 bases for J; bases not matched to a gene: 13. The CDR3 spans 16 residues. The CDR3 sequence is CASRHRQGATRNEQYF. The CDR3 DNA sequence: TGTGCCAGCAGACACAGACAGGGGGCTACGAGGAACGAGCAGTACTTC.

This clone was seen a handful of times. The chain combines TRBV27 with TRBJ2-7; no clear D gene. The CDR3 spans 12 residues. Looked up from germline, CDR1 is MNHEY and CDR2 is SMNVEV (reference sequence). Deletions cut 2 bases from V and 3 bases from J, with 5 bases between. For the CDR3, the DNA is TGTGCCAGCAGTTTAGGCGGCTACGAGCAGTACTTC. Amino acid sequence: CASSLGGYEQYF.

This CDR3 is CASSDPGLAGLVQFF. The CDR3 DNA follows: TGTGCCAGCAGCGACCCGGGACTAGCGGGATTAGTGCAGTTCTTC. The chain links TRBV9 to TRBJ2-1; 13 positions agree with TRBD2. The length of the CDR3 is 15 residues. Trimming at V came to 3 bases and at J to 12 bases, leaving 9 bases not matched to a gene. CDR1 and CDR2 from the germline V gene are SGDLS and YYNGEE.

This clone was observed once. V gene TRBV28 combines with J gene TRBJ1-1; D is undetermined. Germline V CDR1 and CDR2: MDHEN, SYDVKM. The CDR3 extends over 14 amino acids. Trimming stripped 8 bases from V and 3 bases from J, with 16 bases between. The CDR3: CASASGSSDTEAFF. As DNA, the CDR3 is TGTGCCAGCGCCTCGGGGTCCTCAGACACTGAAGCTTTCTTT.

This clone was seen a handful of times. The V and J genes are TRBV7-9 and TRBJ2-2; 10 bases fit TRBD1. Germline V gene sequence: CDR1 SEHNR, CDR2 FQNEAQ (reference sequence). After removal of 2 bases from V and 7 bases from J, the junction contained 7 bases not matched to a gene. The CDR3 is made up of 16 amino acids. This CDR3 reads CASSLRRDRGGGELFF. As DNA, the CDR3 is TGTGCCAGCAGCTTAAGGAGGGACAGGGGAGGCGGGGAGCTGTTTTTT.

The V gene is TRBV11-3, the J gene TRBJ2-3, with a tentative D call TRBD1 (5 bases). V lost 5 bases, J lost 2 bases, and 14 bases lay in between. The CDR3 contains 15 residues. CDR1 is SGHNT, CDR2 YENEEA, per germline. CDR3 bases: TGTGCCAGCAGCCCAGGGCAGGCCACCACAGATACGCAGTATTTT. Amino acids: CASSPGQATTDTQYF. The full variable domain, its missing parts supplied by reference TRBV11-3 and TRBJ2-3, is EAGVVQSPRYKIIEKKQPVAFWCNPISGHNTLYWYLQNLGQGPELLIRYENEEAVDDSQLPKDRFSAERLKGVDSTLKIQPAELGDSAVYLCASSPGQATTDTQYFGPGTRLTVL.

This clone was observed a few times. V gene TRBV9 combines with J gene TRBJ2-7, with a possible D match to TRBD1 (5 bases). Germline values: CDR1 SGDLS, CDR2 YYNGEE. The CDR3 has 16 residues. V gave up 3 bases and J gave up 0 bases, with 16 bases separating them. The CDR3 reads CASSAFLETVSYEQYF. CDR3 DNA: TGTGCCAGCAGCGCCTTTCTCGAGACAGTCTCCTACGAGCAGTACTTC.

The genes are TRBV30 and TRBJ1-3, with D unclear. Trimming left V 2 bases short and J 8 bases short, with 7 bases between. This CDR3 is 11 amino acids long. Germline assignment: CDR1 GTSNPN and CDR2 SVGIG (reference sequence). Written as DNA, the CDR3 is TGTGCCTGGAGTTCCGGGGACACCATATATTTT. Translated, it gives CAWSSGDTIYF.

The rearrangement uses TRBV4-3 and TRBJ2-7; no clear D gene. The CDR3 covers 14 residues. CDR1 is LGHNA, CDR2 YSLEER, per germline. The V end lost 2 bases, the J end lost 0 bases, and 8 bases lay between the germline ends. This CDR3 reads CASSQPDISYEQYF. The CDR3 nucleotides read TGCGCCAGCAGCCAACCAGACATCTCCTACGAGCAGTACTTC.

The rearrangement links TRBV27 to TRBJ2-3, with unresolved D. V was trimmed by 5 bases and J by 0 bases, leaving 9 bases between them. Germline V gene lookup returns CDR1 MNHEY and CDR2 SMNVEV (reference sequence). The CDR3 is made up of 14 amino acids. The CDR3 sequence is CASSLMTSTDTQYF. The CDR3, as DNA: TGTGCCAGCAGTCTTATGACTAGCACAGATACGCAGTATTTT.

This clone showed up just once. Other DNA sequences of this sample code for an identical CDR3. This rearrangement joins TRBV7-9 to TRBJ2-5; TRBD1 matches 9 bases. The V gene end was trimmed by 3 bases and the J gene end by 5 bases; junction bases not matched to a gene: 7. CDR1 SEHNR and CDR2 FQNEAQ come from the germline V gene (reference sequence). CDR3 length: 15 amino acids. CDR3 protein: CASSLTTGGPETQYF. CDR3 DNA: TGTGCCAGCAGCTTGACGACAGGGGGTCCCGAGACCCAGTACTTC.

The rearrangement links TRBV4-3 to TRBJ2-1, with TRBD2 matching over 12 bases. The V gene's germline CDR1 is LGHNA and CDR2 YSLEER. J was trimmed by 9 bases and V by 1 base; bases with no gene match: 16. CDR3 length: 19 amino acids. The CDR3 loop reads CASSQARCTSGRTGCEQFF. Here the CDR3 DNA reads TGCGCCAGCAGCCAAGCCAGATGTACTAGCGGGAGGACGGGGTGTGAGCAGTTCTTC.

Written as DNA, the CDR3 is TGTGCCAGCAGCGCAGCACTTCAGGGGGCAAGCACCGGGGAGCTGTTTTTT. This codes for CASSAALQGASTGELFF. V gene TRBV5-4 combines with J gene TRBJ2-2; 8 positions agree with TRBD1. Looked up from germline, CDR1 is SGHNT and CDR2 is YYREEE (reference sequence). V was pared by 4 bases and J by 4 bases, with 12 bases of the junction left unmatched. The CDR3 is 17 amino acids.

In this sample, this clone turned up once. The V and J genes are TRBV6-2 or TRBV6-3 and TRBJ2-7; a weak D match, TRBD2 (5 bases). Deletions cut 3 bases from V and 7 bases from J, with 13 bases between. CDR1 is MNHEY and CDR2 is SVGEGT in the germline V gene. CDR3 length: 13 residues. CDR3 region: CASSYYGPGEQYF. The CDR3 DNA follows: TGTGCCAGCAGTTATTACGGGCCGGGGGAGCAGTACTTC.

V gene TRBV3-1 (or the pseudogene TRBV3-2) combines with J gene TRBJ2-7, with 9 bases matching TRBD2. The CDR3 runs 16 residues. CDR1 LGHDT and CDR2 YNNKEL come from the germline V gene (reference sequence). Losses at the gene ends were 0 bases for V and 0 bases for J; bases not matched to a gene: 3. The CDR3 here is CASSQDPAGGSYEQYF. The CDR3 DNA reads as TGTGCCAGCAGCCAAGACCCAGCGGGAGGCTCCTACGAGCAGTACTTC.

The J gene is TRBJ1-1, the V gene TRBV5-1, with 9 nucleotides matching TRBD1. Unmatched junction bases numbered 1, after V lost 3 bases and J lost 1 base. This CDR3 is 14 amino acids long. CDR1 and CDR2 (germline): SGHRS, YFSETQ. Written as DNA, the CDR3 is TGCGCCAGCAGCTGGACAGGGGAGAACACTGAAGCTTTCTTT. Amino acid sequence: CASSWTGENTEAFF.

This clone was detected a few times. The chain has TRBV5-6 and TRBJ1-4, with D possibly TRBD1 on 6 matching bases. The germline gives CDR1 SGHDT, CDR2 YYEEEE. The CDR3 runs to 14 residues. V was shortened by 3 bases and J by 4 bases, with 10 bases between the two germline ends. Here the CDR3 DNA reads TGTGCCAGCAGCTCCGGACAGTTTAATGAAAAACTGTTTTTT. The encoded protein is CASSSGQFNEKLFF.

The chain combines TRBV5-4 with TRBJ2-7, with TRBD1 matching over 8 bases. This CDR3 spans 15 amino acids. V lost 0 bases, J lost 2 bases, and 4 bases stayed unmatched. From germline, CDR1 is SGHNT and CDR2 YYREEE (reference sequence). CDR3 region: CASSLGGTGAYEQYF. CDR3 DNA sequence: TGTGCCAGCAGCTTGGGGGGGACAGGAGCCTACGAGCAGTACTTC.

The chain is built from TRBV28 and TRBJ2-1, with 7 bases matching TRBD2. CDR3 length equals 16 residues. V shed 3 bases, J shed 6 bases, and the junction held 11 bases outside the gene matches. Looked up from germline, CDR1 is MDHEN and CDR2 is SYDVKM. This CDR3 reads CASSFWVGEGSNEQFF. The CDR3 bases are TGTGCCAGCAGTTTTTGGGTCGGGGAGGGTTCCAATGAGCAGTTCTTC.

J is TRBJ2-3 and V is TRBV9; the match to TRBD2 covers 7 bases. The germline V gene has CDR1 SGDLS and CDR2 YYNGEE. The CDR3 is made up of 16 amino acids. Trimming removed 1 base from V and 0 bases from J; junction bases left unmatched: 5. CDR3 sequence: CASSVPSGVSTDTQYF. CDR3 bases: TGTGCCAGCAGCGTACCTAGCGGTGTTAGCACAGATACGCAGTATTTT. Together with reference TRBV9 and TRBJ2-3, the CDR3 gives the full variable domain: DSGVTQTPKHLITATGQRVTLRCSPRSGDLSVYWYQQSLDQGLQFLIQYYNGEERAKGNILERFSAQQFPDLHSELNLSSLELGDSALYFCASSVPSGVSTDTQYFGPGTRLTVL.

The chain carries TRBV27 and TRBJ2-7; 10 bases line up with TRBD1. Looked up from germline, CDR1 is MNHEY and CDR2 is SMNVEV (reference sequence). With 1 base clipped from V and 3 bases from J, the junction kept 3 bases outside the gene matches. The CDR3 length is 15 residues. CDR3 nucleotide sequence: TGTGCCAGCAGTTTATTCGGGACAGGGGACTACGAGCAGTACTTC. It yields the protein CASSLFGTGDYEQYF.

The chain carries TRBV6-2 or TRBV6-3 and TRBJ2-3; possibly TRBD2 for D (6 bases). This CDR3 has 12 amino acids. Germline CDR1 reads MNHEY; CDR2 reads SVGEGT. The V end was cut by 8 bases, the J end by 5 bases, with 11 bases between. CDR3 nucleotides: TGTGCCAGCGGCCTCGGGGGAGATACGCAGTATTTT. This sequence encodes CASGLGGDTQYF.

This clone was seen more than once but under ten times. The same CDR3 also results from other DNA sequences found in this sample. This chain links TRBV11-2 with TRBJ2-1; weak D call: TRBD2 (6 bases). V gave up 3 bases and J gave up 5 bases, with 8 bases separating them. The CDR3 runs 13 residues. Germline lookup yields CDR1 SGHAT and CDR2 FQNNGV. The CDR3 sequence is CASSLGLNNEQFF. CDR3 bases: TGTGCCAGCAGCTTGGGACTCAACAATGAGCAGTTCTTC.